The 7 T cell receptor beta chains below come from one sample, sequenced in a study of T cell responses to AZD1222 COVID-19 vaccine. Only in-frame clones appear in the TCRdb table, and some are missing; sequencing was by immunoSEQ multiplex PCR. The table lists approximately 270,000 clones, about 94% of them singletons. The material sequenced was peripheral blood, taken 28 days after the second AZD1222 dose. The receptors here all came from an adult who received the AZD1222 COVID-19 vaccine.

The chain combines TRBV28 with TRBJ1-2; D uncertain. The length of the CDR3 is 13 residues. V was clipped by 1 base and J by 8 bases, with 11 bases between them. Germline loops: CDR1 MDHEN, CDR2 SYDVKM. The CDR3 DNA follows: TGTGCCAGCAGTTTATATACCCAGGAGGGCTACACCTTC. Translated: CASSLYTQEGYTF.

The chain links TRBV6-2 or TRBV6-3 to TRBJ1-2; D possibly corresponds to TRBD1 (6 bases). Germline-derived CDR1 and CDR2 are MNHEY and SVGEGT. V shed 2 bases and J shed 6 bases, with 16 bases lying between them. This CDR3 contains 15 residues. CDR3 DNA sequence: TGTGCCAGCAGTTACCCGGGGGCGTGGGACGATGGCTACACCTTC. It yields the protein CASSYPGAWDDGYTF.

The chain joins TRBV28 to TRBJ1-1, with D unresolved. Germline loops: CDR1 MDHEN, CDR2 SYDVKM. The V and J ends lost 2 bases and 11 bases respectively, with 15 bases between them. CDR3 size: 13 residues. In nucleotides, the CDR3 is TGTGCCAGCAGTTTACAGTCACTCCGGGAGGCTTTCTTT. This sequence encodes CASSLQSLREAFF.

Of note for this clone: The sample contains more than one DNA sequence encoding this CDR3. This chain joins TRBV20-1 and TRBJ1-1; no reliable D call. The ends were cut back, 2 bases at V and 5 bases at J, with 6 bases in the middle. The V gene's germline CDR1 is DFQATT and CDR2 SNEGSKA (reference sequence). The CDR3 totals 11 residues. The CDR3 here is CSARQVTEAFF. CDR3 bases: TGCAGTGCTAGACAGGTTACTGAAGCTTTCTTT.

The gene calls are TRBV18 and TRBJ2-7, with 13 bases identical to TRBD2. V was clipped by 4 bases and J by 1 base; unmatched bases: 1. This CDR3 is built from 15 residues. Germline CDR1 is KGHSH and CDR2 is LQKENI. The CDR3 DNA is TGTGCCAGCTCACTGGGACTAGCGGGGTCCTACGAGCAGTACTTC. This codes for CASSLGLAGSYEQYF.

The V gene is TRBV11-2, the J gene TRBJ2-3; 8 nucleotides match TRBD1. The CDR3 spans 14 residues. The germline V gene encodes CDR1 SGHAT and CDR2 FQNNGV. Trimming cost V 5 bases and J 6 bases; bases outside gene matches: 7. CDR3 DNA sequence: TGTGCCAGCAGCCTGGACAGGGCTTTCGATACGCAGTATTTT. Its protein product is CASSLDRAFDTQYF.

The V and J genes are TRBV6-5 and TRBJ1-2; D ambiguous. The germline CDR1 and CDR2 sequences are MNHEY and SVGAGI. Trimming shortened V by 8 bases and J by 0 bases, and 4 bases separated the two germline ends. The CDR3 totals 11 residues. CDR3 coding DNA: TGTGCCAGCGGCTCTAACTATGGCTACACCTTC. Translation gives CASGSNYGYTF.